These 18 T cell receptor beta chains share one sample of origin, sequenced in a study of human T cells and chemical hapten exposure. TCRdb independently ran MiXCR on the RACE reads; one entry per CDR3 protein. This table holds around 27,000 distinct CDR3 sequences, approximately 6% found once. Noted time point: patch test 3, about 24 weeks after DPC sensitization. Specified treatment: therapeutic diphenylcyclopropenone sensitization with weekly scalp DPC. Sequencing was performed on whole blood, taken in connection with sensitization to the hapten diphenylcyclopropenone (DPC). These receptors came from a man aged 30-40 years with alopecia areata. Some clones in this sample may be carry-over from other donors' samples.

This clonotype came up many times. The chain links TRBV7-2 to TRBJ2-1; 10 bases are a match to TRBD2. With V trimmed by 6 bases and J by 8 bases, 10 bases remained unmatched. Germline V gene sequence: CDR1 SGHTA, CDR2 FQGNSA. The CDR3 sequence is 15 residues long. In nucleotides, the CDR3 is TGTGCCAGCAGTTGGAGCGGGAGGGCGGAAGATGAGCAGTTCTTC. Translated, it gives CASSWSGRAEDEQFF.

At least ten counts were recorded for this clonotype. The rearrangement joins TRBV29-1 to TRBJ2-2; D call uncertain. V was cut by 1 base and J by 2 bases, with 5 bases left in between. The germline V gene has CDR1 SQVTM and CDR2 ANQGSEA. The CDR3 consists of 13 residues. The CDR3 DNA reads as TGCAGCGTTGAAGCCAGAAACACCGGGGAGCTGTTTTTT. Amino acids: CSVEARNTGELFF.

This clonotype was observed many times. The chain couples TRBV29-1 to TRBJ2-5, with D hard to call. Trimming shortened V by 7 bases and J by 4 bases, and 19 bases separated the two germline ends. In germline, CDR1 is SQVTM, CDR2 ANQGSEA. The CDR3 sequence is 14 residues long. The CDR3 nucleotides are TGCAGCGCGCCAGAGGAACAGAGAAGAGAGACCCAGTACTTC. Its protein product is CSAPEEQRRETQYF. The entire variable domain, with the rest obtained from reference TRBV29-1 and TRBJ2-5, is as follows: SAVISQKPSRDICQRGTSLTIQCQVDSQVTMMFWYRQQPGQSLTLIATANQGSEATYESGFVIDKFPISRPNLTFSTLTVSNMSPEDSSIYLCSAPEEQRRETQYFGPGTRLLVL.

This clonotype was seen at least ten times. The chain uses TRBV5-1 and TRBJ1-3; no definite D call. This CDR3 spans 14 amino acids. Germline V gene data show CDR1 as SGHRS and CDR2 as YFSETQ. With 1 base removed from V and 4 bases from J, the gap between germline ends came to 9 bases. CDR3 in amino acids: CASSLPGAGNTIYF. Here the CDR3 DNA reads TGCGCCAGCAGCTTGCCGGGAGCAGGAAACACCATATATTTT. Full variable domain (rest looked up from reference TRBV5-1 and TRBJ1-3): KAGVTQTPRYLIKTRGQQVTLSCSPISGHRSVSWYQQTPGQGLQFLFEYFSETQRNKGNFPGRFSGRQFSNSRSEMNVSTLELGDSALYLCASSLPGAGNTIYFGEGSWLTVV.

This clonotype was detected ten times or more. The chain recombines TRBV6-1 with TRBJ1-1, with D perhaps TRBD1 (5 bases). The CDR3 has 15 residues. V was trimmed by 7 bases and J by 5 bases, leaving 20 bases between them. Germline-derived CDR1 and CDR2 are MNHNS and SASEGT. CDR3 sequence reads: CASNGGPGGGTEAFF. The DNA of the CDR3 is TGTGCCAGCAACGGAGGGCCCGGGGGAGGAACTGAAGCTTTCTTT.

This clonotype was detected ten times or more. The chain has TRBV6-2 or TRBV6-3 and TRBJ2-3, with TRBD2 identical over 8 bases. V lost 8 bases and J lost 8; bases outside the gene matches: 9. The germline CDR1 and CDR2 sequences are MNHEY and SVGEGT. The CDR3 contains 13 residues. CDR3 bases: TGTGCCAGCCGGACTAGCTCTATCGGTACGCAGTATTTT. It is translated as CASRTSSIGTQYF.

The table lists this clonotype with many counts. V and J are TRBV2 and TRBJ1-2; D gene ambiguous. The CDR3 spans 12 residues. Trimming took 4 bases from V and 1 from J, leaving 4 bases between them. Germline-derived CDR1 and CDR2 are SNHLY and FYNNEI. The CDR3 reads CASSGINYGYTF. The CDR3 DNA reads TGTGCCAGCAGTGGGATTAACTATGGCTACACCTTC.

In this sample, this clonotype turned up many times. This chain links TRBV2 with TRBJ2-7, with TRBD1 matching over 8 bases. Germline loops: CDR1 SNHLY, CDR2 FYNNEI. Germline trimming cut 10 bases from V and 3 bases from J; bases unmatched to any gene: 8. CDR3 size: 13 residues. CDR3 nucleotides: TGTGCCACTGGACAGGGCGGTAACTACGAGCAGTACTTC. This encodes CATGQGGNYEQYF.

The V and J genes are TRBV12-3 or TRBV12-4 and TRBJ2-1; D is uncertain. V was pared by 3 bases and J by 0 bases, with 9 bases between. This CDR3 spans 15 amino acids. The DNA of the CDR3 is TGTGCCAGCAGTTTTAATCTGGGCTCCTACAATGAGCAGTTCTTC. It encodes CASSFNLGSYNEQFF.

This clonotype was recorded at least ten times. V and J are TRBV20-1 and TRBJ2-3, with TRBD2 matching over 9 bases. The J segment lost 3 bases and the V segment lost 6 bases, leaving 13 bases of the junction unmatched. Germline V gives CDR1 DFQATT, CDR2 SNEGSKA (reference sequence). This CDR3 is 16 amino acids long. In nucleotides, the CDR3 is TGCAGTGCCATAGGGGATAGCGGGAGTACTACAGATACGCAGTATTTT. This gives the protein CSAIGDSGSTTDTQYF.

This clonotype was seen repeatedly, ten times or more. The V call is TRBV6-2 or TRBV6-3, the J call TRBJ2-3, with D unclear. This CDR3 is built from 14 residues. V lost 10 bases, J lost 2 bases, and 16 bases lay in between. From germline, CDR1 is MNHEY and CDR2 SVGEGT. CDR3 amino acids: CATRPWQATDTQYF. The CDR3 nucleotides read TGTGCCACCCGGCCTTGGCAGGCCACAGATACGCAGTATTTT.

This chain links TRBV20-1 with TRBJ2-4; 10 bases map to TRBD1. The ends lost 5 bases at V and 9 bases at J; junction bases unmatched: 7. Per the germline V gene, CDR1 is DFQATT and CDR2 is SNEGSKA (reference sequence). The CDR3 covers 13 residues. The CDR3 is CSARQGAGSIQYF. In DNA, the CDR3 is TGCAGTGCTCGACAGGGGGCGGGGAGCATTCAGTACTTC.

This chain uses TRBV11-2 with TRBJ1-1, with D uncertain. V lost 5 bases to trimming and J lost 10 bases, with 17 bases between them. Germline values: CDR1 SGHAT, CDR2 FQNNGV. This CDR3 has 13 residues. The CDR3 nucleotides are TGTGCCAGCAGCCGCCGAGTTTTTGAAGGAGCTTTCTTT. As protein: CASSRRVFEGAFF. The full variable domain, with the rest looked up from reference TRBV11-2 and TRBJ1-1, is EAGVAQSPRYKIIEKRQSVAFWCNPISGHATLYWYQQILGQGPKLLIQFQNNGVVDDSQLPKDRFSAERLKGVDSTLKIQPAKLEDSAVYLCASSRRVFEGAFFGQGTRLTVV.

This clonotype appeared many times. The chain employs TRBV25-1 and TRBJ2-7, with 8 positions matching TRBD1. This CDR3 spans 12 amino acids. In germline, CDR1 is MGHDK, CDR2 SYGVNS. V was pared by 6 bases and J by 3 bases, with 1 base of the junction left unmatched. DNA for the CDR3: TGTGCCAGCAGCGACAGGGGCTACGAGCAGTACTTC. Translated, it gives CASSDRGYEQYF.

A few counts support this clonotype. J is TRBJ1-1 and V is TRBV7-2; D is possibly TRBD1 (5 bases). Trimming shortened V by 2 bases and J by 0 bases, and 13 bases separated the two germline ends. The germline CDR1 and CDR2 sequences are SGHTA and FQGNSA. This CDR3 is built from 16 residues. CDR3 in amino acids: CASSLPPEGMNTEAFF. The CDR3 region has the DNA TGTGCCAGCAGCTTACCTCCGGAGGGGATGAACACTGAAGCTTTCTTT.

This clonotype is classed as medium-sized. V gene TRBV7-9 combines with J gene TRBJ2-3; 10 bases fit TRBD2. This CDR3 is 16 amino acids long. Per germline, CDR1 SEHNR and CDR2 FQNEAQ (reference sequence). V gave up 1 base and J gave up 8 bases; unmatched junction bases: 9. CDR3 nucleotide sequence: TGTGCCAGCAGCTTAGGAACTAGCGGGGTTGGAGGTACGCAGTATTTT. Amino acid sequence: CASSLGTSGVGGTQYF. The full variable domain, rest sourced from reference TRBV7-9 and TRBJ2-3, is DTGVSQNPRHKITKRGQNVTFRCDPISEHNRLYWYRQTLGQGPEFLTYFQNEAQLEKSRLLSDRFSAERPKGSFSTLEIQRTEQGDSAMYLCASSLGTSGVGGTQYFGPGTRLTVL.

This clonotype was found many times. One junction end does not reproduce the germline sequence, and a read error may be involved. The chain is built from TRBV7-7 and TRBJ2-1, with D possibly matching TRBD2 (5 bases). The CDR3 spans 14 residues. The germline V gene has CDR1 SSHAT and CDR2 FNYEAQ (reference sequence). CDR3 amino acids: CASSLAFTNNEQFF. CDR3 DNA: TGTGCTAGCAGCTTAGCGTTCACAAACAATGAGCAGTTCTTC.

Ten or more counts support this clonotype. The chain uses TRBV12-2 and TRBJ2-2; TRBD1, the D gene given by the table, was not confirmed from the DNA. TRBV12-2 is designated a pseudogene. This CDR3 spans 19 amino acids. The CDR3 reads CASRLPDMGQGLNAGELFF. CDR3 DNA sequence: TGTGCAAGTCGCTTACCAGATATGGGACAGGGTTTAAATGCCGGGGAGCTGTTTTTT.